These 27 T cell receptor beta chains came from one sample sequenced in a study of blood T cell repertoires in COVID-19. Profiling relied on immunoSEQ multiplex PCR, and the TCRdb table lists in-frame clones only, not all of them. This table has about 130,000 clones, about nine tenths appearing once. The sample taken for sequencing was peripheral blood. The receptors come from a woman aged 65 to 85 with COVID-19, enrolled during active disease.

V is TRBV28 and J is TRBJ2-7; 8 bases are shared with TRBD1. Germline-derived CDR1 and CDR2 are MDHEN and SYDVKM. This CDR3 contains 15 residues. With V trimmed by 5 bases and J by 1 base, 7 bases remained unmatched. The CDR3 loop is CASSPTDRASYEQYF. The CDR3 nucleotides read TGTGCCAGCAGTCCTACGGACAGGGCATCCTACGAGCAGTACTTC.

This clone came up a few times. The CDR3 coding sequence is TGTGCCACCAGCAGAGAGCGAAGCAAAAATCAGCCCCAGCATTTT. It specifies CATSRERSKNQPQHF. The genes are TRBV15 and TRBJ1-5; D unclear. The CDR3 sequence is 15 residues long. Germline-derived CDR1 and CDR2 are LNHNV and YYDKDF (reference sequence). Trimming shortened V by 0 bases and J by 4 bases, and 10 bases separated the two germline ends.

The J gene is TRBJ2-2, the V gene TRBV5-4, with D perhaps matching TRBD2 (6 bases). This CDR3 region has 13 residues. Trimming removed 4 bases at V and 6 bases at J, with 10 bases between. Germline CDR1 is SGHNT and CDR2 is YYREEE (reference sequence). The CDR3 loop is CASSRGIPGELFF. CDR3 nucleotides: TGTGCCAGCAGCCGGGGGATCCCCGGGGAGCTGTTTTTT.

The CDR3 protein is CASSEGRFSGNTIYF. The CDR3 DNA follows: TGTGCCAGCAGTGAGGGGAGATTCTCTGGAAACACCATATATTTT. J is TRBJ1-3 and V is TRBV2; D not certain. Trimming stripped 3 bases from V and 0 bases from J, with 9 bases between. This CDR3 comprises 15 residues. The germline V gene encodes CDR1 SNHLY and CDR2 FYNNEI. Based on the CDR3 plus reference TRBV2 and TRBJ1-3, the full variable domain is EPEVTQTPSHQVTQMGQEVILRCVPISNHLYFYWYRQILGQKVEFLVSFYNNEISEKSEIFDDQFSVERPDGSNFTLKIRSTKLEDSAMYFCASSEGRFSGNTIYFGEGSWLTVV.

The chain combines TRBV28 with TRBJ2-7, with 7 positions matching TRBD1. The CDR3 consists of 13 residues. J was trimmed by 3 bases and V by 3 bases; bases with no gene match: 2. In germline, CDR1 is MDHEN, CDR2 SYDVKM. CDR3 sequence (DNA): TGTGCCAGCAGTTTCACAGGGGTCTACGAGCAGTACTTC. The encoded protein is CASSFTGVYEQYF.

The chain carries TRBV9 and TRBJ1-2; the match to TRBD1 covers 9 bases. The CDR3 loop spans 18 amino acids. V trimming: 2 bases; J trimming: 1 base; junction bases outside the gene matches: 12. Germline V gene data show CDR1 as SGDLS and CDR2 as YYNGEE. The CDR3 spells CASSVVHGTGTLNYGYTF. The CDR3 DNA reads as TGTGCCAGCAGCGTGGTCCACGGGACAGGGACACTTAACTATGGCTACACCTTC.

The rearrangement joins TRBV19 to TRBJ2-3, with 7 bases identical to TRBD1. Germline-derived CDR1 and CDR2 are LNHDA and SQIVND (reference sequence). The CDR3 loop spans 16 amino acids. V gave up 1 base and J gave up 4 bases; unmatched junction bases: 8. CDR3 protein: CASSIVAGGVADTQYF. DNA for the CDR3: TGTGCCAGTAGTATAGTAGCAGGGGGAGTTGCAGATACGCAGTATTTT.

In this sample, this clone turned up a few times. CDR3 DNA: TGTGCCAGCAGCCCAGGGGACCCGATCTCTGGAAACACCATATATTTT. This sequence encodes CASSPGDPISGNTIYF. The V gene is TRBV2, the J gene TRBJ1-3; tentative D call: TRBD1 (6 bases). This CDR3 comprises 16 residues. V dropped 6 bases and J dropped 0 bases, with 15 bases sitting between them. Germline values: CDR1 SNHLY, CDR2 FYNNEI.

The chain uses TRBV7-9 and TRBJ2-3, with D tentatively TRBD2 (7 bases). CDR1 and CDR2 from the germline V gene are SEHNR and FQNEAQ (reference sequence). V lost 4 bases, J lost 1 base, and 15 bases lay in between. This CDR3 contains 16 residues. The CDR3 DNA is TGTGCCAGCAGCTCCAATGGGGGGGCGGGCACAGATACGCAGTATTTT. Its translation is CASSSNGGAGTDTQYF.

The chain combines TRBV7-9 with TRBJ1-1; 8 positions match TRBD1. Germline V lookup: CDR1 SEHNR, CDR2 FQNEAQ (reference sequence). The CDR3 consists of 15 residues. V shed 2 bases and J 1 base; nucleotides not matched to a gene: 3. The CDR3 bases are TGTGCCAGCAGCTTATCCGGGACAGGGAACACTGAAGCTTTCTTT. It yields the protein CASSLSGTGNTEAFF.

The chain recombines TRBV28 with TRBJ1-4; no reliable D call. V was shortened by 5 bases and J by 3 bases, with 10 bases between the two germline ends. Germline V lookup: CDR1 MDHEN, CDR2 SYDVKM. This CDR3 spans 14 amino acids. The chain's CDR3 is CASSTGMSNEKLFF. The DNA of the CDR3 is TGTGCCAGCAGTACCGGGATGTCTAATGAAAAACTGTTTTTT.

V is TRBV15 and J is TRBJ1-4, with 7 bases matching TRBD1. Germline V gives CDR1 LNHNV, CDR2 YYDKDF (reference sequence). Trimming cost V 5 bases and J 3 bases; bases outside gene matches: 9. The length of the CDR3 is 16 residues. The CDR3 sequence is CATSEGASQSNEKLFF. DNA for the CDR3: TGTGCCACCAGCGAGGGGGCGTCTCAGTCTAATGAAAAACTGTTTTTT.

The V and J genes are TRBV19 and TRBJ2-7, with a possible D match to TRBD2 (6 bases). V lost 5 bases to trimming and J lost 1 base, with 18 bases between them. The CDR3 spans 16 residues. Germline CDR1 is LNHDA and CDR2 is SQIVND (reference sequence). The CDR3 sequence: CASSLRGESGSYEQYF. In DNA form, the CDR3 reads TGTGCCAGTAGTCTTCGAGGGGAGAGCGGGTCCTACGAGCAGTACTTC.

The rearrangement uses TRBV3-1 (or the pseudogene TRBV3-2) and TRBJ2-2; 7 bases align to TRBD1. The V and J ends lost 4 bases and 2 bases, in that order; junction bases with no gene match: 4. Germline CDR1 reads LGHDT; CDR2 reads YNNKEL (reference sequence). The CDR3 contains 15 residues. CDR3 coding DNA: TGTGCCAGCAGCCTGAGGGGGCGAAACACCGGGGAGCTGTTTTTT. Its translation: CASSLRGRNTGELFF.

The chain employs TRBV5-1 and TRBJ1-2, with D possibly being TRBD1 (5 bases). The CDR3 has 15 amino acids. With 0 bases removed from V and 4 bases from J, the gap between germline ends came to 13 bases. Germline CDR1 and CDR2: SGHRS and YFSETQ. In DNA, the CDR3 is TGCGCCAGCAGCTTGGCCTTGGGGCTTAGCTATGGCTACACCTTC. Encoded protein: CASSLALGLSYGYTF.

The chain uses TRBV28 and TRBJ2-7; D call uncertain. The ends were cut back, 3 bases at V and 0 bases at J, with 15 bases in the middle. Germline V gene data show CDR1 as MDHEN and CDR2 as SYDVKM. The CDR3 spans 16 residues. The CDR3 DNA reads TGTGCCAGCAGTTTTGGAAATGGGCGTAGCTCCTACGAGCAGTACTTC. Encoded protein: CASSFGNGRSSYEQYF.

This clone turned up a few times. In DNA form, the CDR3 reads TGCAGTGCTAGTCCCACCGCGGGGAAGAACACTGAAGCTTTCTTT. Protein sequence: CSASPTAGKNTEAFF. J is TRBJ1-1 and V is TRBV20-1; no clear D gene. V lost 3 bases and J lost 1, with 15 bases in between. This CDR3 spans 15 amino acids. Per germline, CDR1 DFQATT and CDR2 SNEGSKA (reference sequence).

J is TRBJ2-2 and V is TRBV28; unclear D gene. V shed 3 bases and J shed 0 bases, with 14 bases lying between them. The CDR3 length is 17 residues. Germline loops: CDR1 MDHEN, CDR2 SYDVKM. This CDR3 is CASSFRKRLTNTGELFF. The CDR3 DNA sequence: TGTGCCAGCAGTTTTCGTAAGAGACTTACGAACACCGGGGAGCTGTTTTTT.

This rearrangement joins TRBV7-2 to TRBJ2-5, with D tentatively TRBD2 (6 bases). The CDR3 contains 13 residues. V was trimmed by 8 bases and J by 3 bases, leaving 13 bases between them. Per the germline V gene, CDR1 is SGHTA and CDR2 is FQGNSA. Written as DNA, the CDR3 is TGTGCCAGCGGGGCTAGCGCAAAAGAGACCCAGTACTTC. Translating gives CASGASAKETQYF.

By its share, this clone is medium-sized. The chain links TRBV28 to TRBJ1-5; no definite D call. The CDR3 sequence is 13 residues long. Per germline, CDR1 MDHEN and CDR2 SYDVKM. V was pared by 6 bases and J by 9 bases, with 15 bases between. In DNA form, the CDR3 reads TGTGCCAGCAGACCGCCGGGTTCATGGCCCCAGCATTTT. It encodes CASRPPGSWPQHF.

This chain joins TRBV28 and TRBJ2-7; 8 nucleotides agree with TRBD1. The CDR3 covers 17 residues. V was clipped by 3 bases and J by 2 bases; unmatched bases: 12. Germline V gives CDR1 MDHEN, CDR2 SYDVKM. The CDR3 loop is CASSFPHTGTGAYEQYF. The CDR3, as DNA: TGTGCCAGCAGTTTTCCGCACACCGGGACAGGAGCCTACGAGCAGTACTTC.

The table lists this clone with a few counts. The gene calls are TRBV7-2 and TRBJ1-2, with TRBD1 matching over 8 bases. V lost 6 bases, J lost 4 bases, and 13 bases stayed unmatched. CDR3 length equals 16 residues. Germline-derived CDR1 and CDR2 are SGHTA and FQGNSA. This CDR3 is CASRTPDRVASYGYTF. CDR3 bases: TGTGCCAGCAGAACCCCGGACAGGGTGGCCAGCTATGGCTACACCTTC.

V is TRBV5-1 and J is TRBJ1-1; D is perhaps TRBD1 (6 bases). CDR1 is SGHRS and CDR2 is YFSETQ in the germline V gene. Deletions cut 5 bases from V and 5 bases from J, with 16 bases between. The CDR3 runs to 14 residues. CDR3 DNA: TGCGCCAGCAGTCGCACAGGGATAGGGACTGAAGCTTTCTTT. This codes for CASSRTGIGTEAFF. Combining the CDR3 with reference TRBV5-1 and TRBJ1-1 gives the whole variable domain KAGVTQTPRYLIKTRGQQVTLSCSPISGHRSVSWYQQTPGQGLQFLFEYFSETQRNKGNFPGRFSGRQFSNSRSEMNVSTLELGDSALYLCASSRTGIGTEAFFGQGTRLTVV.

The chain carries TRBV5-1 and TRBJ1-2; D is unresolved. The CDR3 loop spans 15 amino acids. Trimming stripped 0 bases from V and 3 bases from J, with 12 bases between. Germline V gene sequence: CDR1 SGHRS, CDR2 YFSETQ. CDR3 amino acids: CASSLATGYHYGYTF. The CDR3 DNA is TGCGCCAGCAGCTTGGCCACGGGGTATCACTATGGCTACACCTTC.

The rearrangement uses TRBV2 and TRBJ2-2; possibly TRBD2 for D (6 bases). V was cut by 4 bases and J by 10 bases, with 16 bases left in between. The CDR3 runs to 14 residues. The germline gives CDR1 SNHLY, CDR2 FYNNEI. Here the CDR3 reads CASSGWTKVEELFF. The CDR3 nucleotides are TGTGCCAGCAGTGGGTGGACTAAGGTCGAGGAGCTGTTTTTT.

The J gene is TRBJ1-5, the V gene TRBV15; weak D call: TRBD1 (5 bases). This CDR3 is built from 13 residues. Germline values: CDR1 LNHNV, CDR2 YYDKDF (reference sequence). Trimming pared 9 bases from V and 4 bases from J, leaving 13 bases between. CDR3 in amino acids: CATGHLWNQPQHF. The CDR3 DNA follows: TGTGCCACAGGACACCTTTGGAATCAGCCCCAGCATTTT.

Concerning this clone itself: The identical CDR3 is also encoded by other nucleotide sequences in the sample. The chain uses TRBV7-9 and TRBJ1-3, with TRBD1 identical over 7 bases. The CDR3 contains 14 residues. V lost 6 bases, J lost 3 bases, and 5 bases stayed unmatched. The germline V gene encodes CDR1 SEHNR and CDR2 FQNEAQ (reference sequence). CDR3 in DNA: TGTGCCAGCAGTTTTACAGGGGTTGGAAACACCATATATTTT. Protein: CASSFTGVGNTIYF.